This T cell receptor (beta chain) was profiled in a study of cytomegalovirus exposure and HLA in healthy donors. Study outcomes and limitations: As was reported, the HLA-A and HLA-B alleles of most subjects were accurately predicted from TCR beta sequences. CMV serostatus was the sole immune exposure information available.

As regards this clone: As yet, its antigen is unknown.

It was with 60 Vbeta and 13 Jbeta primers that the PCR ran. Sequencing used immunoSEQ multiplex PCR; TCRdb keeps in-frame clones, though not all of them. The sample carries 150,000 to 200,000 clones, around two thirds recorded once. Trimming cost V 4 bases and J 3 bases; bases outside gene matches: 8. The CDR3 runs to 15 residues. The germline CDR1 and CDR2 sequences are MNHNY and SVGAGI (reference sequence). Unrecorded immune exposures were likely, despite nominal health at sampling. The rearrangement uses TRBV6-6 and TRBJ1-2; 7 nucleotides match TRBD1. This clonotype was obtained from a man in his thirties or forties in good health and CMV-seropositive. The sample consisted of PBMCs. The CDR3 reads CASSLTKTGDYGYTF. The CDR3 DNA sequence: TGTGCCAGCAGTTTGACGAAAACAGGGGACTATGGCTACACCTTC.